These T cell receptor beta chains were read from a single sample in a study of blood T cell repertoires in COVID-19. Method: immunoSEQ multiplex PCR; TCRdb's copy keeps in-frame clones and lacks some. This table has around 260,000 clones, approximately 85% appearing once. The sample consisted of peripheral blood. All receptors derive from a human donor with COVID-19, enrolled during active disease. The donor label of this sample is uncertain. Each CDR3 is given with its conserved first and last residue. Each record gives: CDR3 length, V gene, D gene, clone size, J gene, CDR3 protein, CDR3 DNA. The D gene is left open where the match is weak. Expanded clones are given a class, and other clones once, few, many or no size at all.

length: 15; V: TRBV10-3; D: TRBD1; size: -; J: TRBJ2-7; CDR3: CAISEGQGAVDEQYF; DNA: TGTGCCATCAGTGAGGGACAGGGGGCGGTCGACGAGCAGTACTTC
length: 17; V: TRBV13; D: -; size: -; J: TRBJ2-2; CDR3: CASSQADRKELTGELFF; DNA: TGTGCCAGCAGCCAAGCAGACAGGAAGGAGTTGACCGGGGAGCTGTTTTTT
length: 15; V: TRBV7-6; D: TRBD2; size: -; J: TRBJ2-5; CDR3: CASSPIAGVEETQYF; DNA: TGTGCCAGCAGCCCCATAGCGGGGGTGGAAGAGACCCAGTACTTC
length: 16; V: TRBV19; D: -; size: few; J: TRBJ1-5; CDR3: CASSIAGGLGNQPQHF; DNA: TGTGCCAGTAGTATAGCTGGAGGCCTGGGCAATCAGCCCCAGCATTTT
length: 19; V: TRBV28; D: TRBD2; size: -; J: TRBJ2-7; CDR3: CASSTNLQGRTSGPYEQYF; DNA: TGTGCCAGCAGTACTAATCTCCAAGGGCGGACTAGCGGACCCTACGAGCAGTACTTC
length: 13; V: TRBV6-1; D: -; size: -; J: TRBJ1-1; CDR3: CASCESPNTEAFF; DNA: TGTGCCAGCTGTGAGAGTCCGAACACTGAAGCTTTCTTT
length: 16; V: TRBV28; D: TRBD1; size: -; J: TRBJ1-2; CDR3: CASWGTGARQFYGYTF; DNA: TGTGCCAGCTGGGGGACAGGCGCACGTCAATTCTATGGCTACACCTTC
length: 14; V: TRBV15; D: -; size: -; J: TRBJ2-2; CDR3: CATSRDAQAGELFF; DNA: TGTGCCACCAGCAGAGACGCTCAGGCAGGGGAGCTGTTTTTT
length: 15; V: TRBV20-1; D: -; size: -; J: TRBJ2-2; CDR3: CSASSAGANTGELFF; DNA: TGCAGTGCTAGTTCGGCAGGGGCGAACACCGGGGAGCTGTTTTTT
length: 14; V: TRBV11-2; D: TRBD2; size: -; J: TRBJ2-1; CDR3: CASSFPSGINEQFF; DNA: TGTGCCAGCAGCTTCCCTAGCGGGATAAATGAGCAGTTCTTC
length: 13; V: TRBV2; D: -; size: -; J: TRBJ1-2; CDR3: CASSFSHRDGYTF; DNA: TGTGCCAGCAGTTTTTCGCACAGGGATGGCTACACCTTC
length: 13; V: TRBV10-3; D: -; size: -; J: TRBJ1-1; CDR3: CATIYRANTEAFF; DNA: TGTGCCACAATTTACAGGGCTAACACTGAAGCTTTCTTT
length: 16; V: TRBV18; D: TRBD1; size: -; J: TRBJ1-5; CDR3: CASSLGQVNSNQPQHF; DNA: TGTGCCAGCTCCCTGGGACAGGTCAATAGCAATCAGCCCCAGCATTTT
length: 12; V: TRBV15; D: -; size: -; J: TRBJ1-6; CDR3: CATSGEDSPLHF; DNA: TGTGCCACCAGCGGCGAGGATTCACCCCTCCACTTT
length: 13; V: TRBV2; D: -; size: -; J: TRBJ1-5; CDR3: CASSQYSNQPQHF; DNA: TGTGCCAGCAGCCAGTATAGCAATCAGCCCCAGCATTTT
length: 17; V: TRBV12-5; D: TRBD2; size: -; J: TRBJ2-1; CDR3: CASGLPLAGVSYNEQFF; DNA: TGTGCTAGTGGTTTGCCCTTAGCGGGAGTATCCTACAATGAGCAGTTCTTC
length: 13; V: TRBV5-1; D: -; size: -; J: TRBJ1-1; CDR3: CASSWGTNTEAFF; DNA: TGCGCCAGCAGCTGGGGGACAAACACTGAAGCTTTCTTT
length: 14; V: TRBV5-1; D: -; size: -; J: TRBJ1-2; CDR3: CASSLGGTDYGYTF; DNA: TGCGCCAGCAGCTTGGGGGGGACTGACTATGGCTACACCTTC
length: 18; V: TRBV28; D: TRBD1; size: -; J: TRBJ1-2; CDR3: CASSLSGSGTGDGYGYTF; DNA: TGTGCCAGCAGTTTATCGGGTAGTGGGACAGGGGATGGCTATGGCTACACCTTC
length: 17; V: TRBV7-9; D: TRBD2; size: -; J: TRBJ2-1; CDR3: CASSPGTSGVSWNEQFF; DNA: TGTGCCAGCAGCCCCGGGACTAGCGGGGTGAGCTGGAATGAGCAGTTCTTC
length: 15; V: TRBV7-8; D: -; size: -; J: TRBJ1-5; CDR3: CASSLGGASNQPQHF; DNA: TGTGCCAGCAGCTTGGGGGGGGCTAGCAATCAGCCCCAGCATTTT
length: 14; V: TRBV11-2; D: TRBD1; size: -; J: TRBJ1-5; CDR3: CASSHTGAHQPQHF; DNA: TGTGCCAGCAGCCATACAGGGGCGCATCAGCCCCAGCATTTT
length: 12; V: TRBV29-1; D: -; size: -; J: TRBJ1-1; CDR3: CSVFDKNTEAFF; DNA: TGCAGCGTTTTTGACAAGAACACTGAAGCTTTCTTT
length: 12; V: TRBV3-1/TRBV3-2; D: -; size: -; J: TRBJ2-7; CDR3: CASSHPGAEQYF; DNA: TGTGCCAGCAGCCATCCTGGAGCCGAGCAGTACTTC
length: 17; V: TRBV7-9; D: -; size: -; J: TRBJ1-5; CDR3: CASSLAAAGGVGQPQHF; DNA: TGTGCCAGCAGCTTAGCCGCAGCGGGGGGAGTAGGGCAGCCCCAGCATTTT
length: 12; V: TRBV30; D: -; size: -; J: TRBJ1-2; CDR3: CAWNRPGYGYTF; DNA: TGTGCCTGGAACCGACCGGGCTATGGCTACACCTTC
length: 15; V: TRBV7-3; D: -; size: -; J: TRBJ1-1; CDR3: CASSLAAQILPEAFF; DNA: TGTGCCAGCAGCTTAGCGGCCCAAATCCTACCTGAAGCTTTCTTT
length: 15; V: TRBV28; D: -; size: many; J: TRBJ1-2; CDR3: CASSLYGHLREGYTF; DNA: TGTGCCAGCAGTTTGTACGGGCACCTGAGGGAGGGCTACACCTTC
length: 15; V: TRBV28; D: -; size: -; J: TRBJ1-2; CDR3: CASRTSGGTNYGYTF; DNA: TGTGCCAGCAGAACCTCGGGGGGAACTAACTATGGCTACACCTTC
length: 16; V: TRBV4-2; D: TRBD1; size: -; J: TRBJ1-4; CDR3: CASSPTAGTGEEKLFF; DNA: TGTGCCAGCAGCCCGACCGCCGGGACAGGGGAAGAAAAACTGTTTTTT
length: 16; V: TRBV19; D: -; size: -; J: TRBJ1-6; CDR3: CASSHREGSYNSPLHF; DNA: TGTGCCAGTAGTCACAGGGAGGGCTCCTATAATTCACCCCTCCACTTT
length: 19; V: TRBV29-1; D: TRBD2; size: -; J: TRBJ2-1; CDR3: CSVETTGAGGFPSYNEQFF; DNA: TGCAGCGTTGAAACGACGGGAGCGGGAGGGTTCCCGAGCTACAATGAGCAGTTCTTC
length: 12; V: TRBV12-3/TRBV12-4; D: -; size: few; J: TRBJ1-2; CDR3: CASSMTGFGYTF; DNA: TGTGCCAGCAGTATGACCGGGTTTGGCTACACCTTC
length: 14; V: TRBV28; D: -; size: -; J: TRBJ1-5; CDR3: CASSLGHGNQPQHF; DNA: TGTGCCAGCAGCTTGGGGCACGGCAATCAGCCCCAGCATTTT
length: 14; V: TRBV3-1/TRBV3-2; D: -; size: -; J: TRBJ2-5; CDR3: CASTGATYQETQYF; DNA: TGTGCCAGCACAGGGGCGACGTACCAAGAGACCCAGTACTTC
length: 14; V: TRBV7-9; D: TRBD2; size: few; J: TRBJ2-7; CDR3: CASSLLAGFYEQYF; DNA: TGTGCCAGCAGTCTACTAGCGGGATTCTACGAGCAGTACTTC
length: 15; V: TRBV11-2; D: -; size: -; J: TRBJ1-1; CDR3: CASSEGNRVNTEAFF; DNA: TGTGCCAGCAGCGAGGGGAACAGGGTGAACACTGAAGCTTTCTTT